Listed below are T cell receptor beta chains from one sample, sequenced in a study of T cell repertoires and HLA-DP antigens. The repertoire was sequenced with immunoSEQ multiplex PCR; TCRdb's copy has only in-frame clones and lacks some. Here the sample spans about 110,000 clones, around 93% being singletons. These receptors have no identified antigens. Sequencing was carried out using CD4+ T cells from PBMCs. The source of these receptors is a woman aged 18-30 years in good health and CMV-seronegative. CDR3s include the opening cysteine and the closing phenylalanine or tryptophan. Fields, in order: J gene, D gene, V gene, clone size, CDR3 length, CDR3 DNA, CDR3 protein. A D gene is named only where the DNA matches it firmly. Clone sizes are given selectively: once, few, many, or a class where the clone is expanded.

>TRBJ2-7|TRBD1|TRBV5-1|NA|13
TGCGCCAGCAGCTTGGGGGACAGGGACGAGCAGTACTTC
CASSLGDRDEQYF
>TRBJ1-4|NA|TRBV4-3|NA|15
TGCGCCAGCAGCCAAGAAGGGCAGGGCCTTGAAAAACTGTTTTTT
CASSQEGQGLEKLFF
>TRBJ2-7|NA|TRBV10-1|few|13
TGCGCCAGCAGTGAGACAAAAGCCTACGAGCAGTACTTC
CASSETKAYEQYF
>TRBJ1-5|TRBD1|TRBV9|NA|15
TGTGCCTCGGGGACAGGGGGTCTTAGCAATCAGCCCCAGCATTTT
CASGTGGLSNQPQHF
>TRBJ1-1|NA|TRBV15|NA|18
TGTGCCACCAGCAGAGCTTCTTTCTCTATGACAGAGGGAACTGAAGCTTTCTTT
CATSRASFSMTEGTEAFF
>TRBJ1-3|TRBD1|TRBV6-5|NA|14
TGTGCCAGCAGTTGGGACAGCTCTGGAAACACCATATATTTT
CASSWDSSGNTIYF
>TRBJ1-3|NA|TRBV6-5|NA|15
TGTGCCAGCAGTTACGATACAGCCTCTGGAAACACCATATATTTT
CASSYDTASGNTIYF
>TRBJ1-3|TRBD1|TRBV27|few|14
TGTGCCAGCAGTCCCGGGACAGTAGGAAACACCATATATTTT
CASSPGTVGNTIYF
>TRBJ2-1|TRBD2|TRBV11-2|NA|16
TGTGCCAGCAGCTTAGTTGCTAGCGGGGCCTACAATGAGCAGTTCTTC
CASSLVASGAYNEQFF
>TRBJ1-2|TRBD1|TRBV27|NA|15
TGTGCCAGCAGTTTTCGAGGGGGCGGATCTTCTGGCTACACCTTC
CASSFRGGGSSGYTF
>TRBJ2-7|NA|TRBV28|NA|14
TGTGCCAGCAGTTTTTTCAAGGGGCTCTACGAGCAGTACTTC
CASSFFKGLYEQYF
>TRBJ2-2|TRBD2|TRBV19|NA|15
TGTGCCAGTAGTACCGGACTAGCTTTCCCCGGGGAGCTGTTTTTT
CASSTGLAFPGELFF
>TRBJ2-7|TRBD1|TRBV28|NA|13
TGTGCCAGCAGACCGGGGACAGTCTACGAGCAGTACTTC
CASRPGTVYEQYF
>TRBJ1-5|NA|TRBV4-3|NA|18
TGCGCCAGCAGCCAAGATCCCCCGTTTGGACCGTCATATCAGCCCCAGCATTTT
CASSQDPPFGPSYQPQHF
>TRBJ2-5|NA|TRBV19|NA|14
TGTGCCAGTAGATTAACAGGGATCCAAGAGACCCAGTACTTC
CASRLTGIQETQYF